A selection of T cell receptor beta chains follows, all from one sample in a study of shared clonotypes between healthy human individuals. The data were produced by immunoSEQ multiplex PCR, yet TCRdb's version contains in-frame clones alone and is incomplete. The sample includes about 1 million clones, roughly 75% of them seen just once. The specimen sequenced was memory CD4+ T cells sorted from blood. The origin of the receptors is a man younger than 35 in good health. The CDR3 runs from the conserved cysteine through the conserved F or W. The order of the fields is J gene, D gene, clone size, V gene, CDR3 protein, CDR3 DNA. D genes are given only for firm matches. The listing skips clone size in some rows; elsewhere it reads once, few, many or a size class.

TRBJ2-7 | - | - | TRBV10-1 | CAIKDSSLSYEQYF | TGCGCCATCAAGGACAGTTCTCTTTCCTACGAGCAGTACTTC
TRBJ1-6 | - | few | TRBV6-5 | CASSEGNSPLHF | TGTGCCAGCAGCGAGGGGAATTCACCCCTCCACTTT
TRBJ1-1 | - | - | TRBV5-5 | CASSLRGDFSLHTEAFF | TGTGCCAGCAGCTTGAGGGGGGACTTTTCCCTCCACACTGAAGCTTTCTTT
TRBJ2-3 | TRBD2 | - | TRBV2 | CASSGRGSGITDTQYF | TGTGCCAGCAGTGGCCGAGGTAGCGGGATCACAGATACGCAGTATTTT
TRBJ2-6 | - | - | TRBV10-3 | CAISEFSGANVLTF | TGTGCCATCAGTGAATTCTCTGGGGCCAACGTCCTGACTTTC
TRBJ2-3 | - | - | TRBV6-5 | CASSYGGTATDTQYF | TGTGCCAGCAGTTACGGCGGGACGGCCACAGATACGCAGTATTTT
TRBJ2-1 | TRBD2 | - | TRBV7-8 | CASAAGVVQFF | TGTGCCAGCGCTGCGGGAGTGGTGCAGTTCTTC
TRBJ2-5 | - | - | TRBV6-6 | CASSYNPVRETQYF | TGTGCCAGCAGTTACAATCCGGTTCGGGAGACCCAGTACTTC
TRBJ1-2 | - | - | TRBV18 | CASSPVTGGINYGYTF | TGTGCCAGCTCACCTGTGACGGGGGGAATAAACTATGGCTACACCTTC
TRBJ1-2 | - | - | TRBV29-1 | CSVETSVELYGYTF | TGCAGCGTTGAAACAAGCGTTGAACTTTATGGCTACACCTTC
TRBJ1-4 | - | - | TRBV6-1 | CAASWSTNEKLFF | TGTGCAGCATCGTGGTCGACTAATGAAAAACTGTTTTTT
TRBJ1-4 | TRBD1 | - | TRBV18 | CASSPRDSHNEKLFF | TGTGCCAGCTCACCTCGGGACAGTCATAATGAAAAACTGTTTTTT
TRBJ1-3 | TRBD1 | few | TRBV7-2 | CASSLTGGGNTIYF | TGTGCCAGCAGCTTGACAGGGGGCGGAAACACCATATATTTT
TRBJ1-1 | - | - | TRBV2 | CASREGFGDSTEAFF | TGTGCCAGCAGGGAGGGTTTTGGGGATAGCACTGAAGCTTTCTTT
TRBJ1-3 | - | - | TRBV7-2 | CATRSQGSRNTIYF | TGTGCCACCCGCTCCCAGGGATCTCGAAACACCATATATTTT
TRBJ2-1 | TRBD2 | few | TRBV15 | CATKGAGRNNEQFF | TGTGCCACCAAGGGAGCGGGGAGGAACAATGAGCAGTTCTTC
TRBJ2-3 | TRBD2 | - | TRBV5-1 | CASRPGTSIFSDTQYF | TGCGCCAGCAGACCCGGGACTAGCATCTTTTCAGATACGCAGTATTTT
TRBJ1-3 | TRBD1 | - | TRBV2 | CASGQEKISGNTIYF | TGTGCCAGCGGACAGGAAAAAATTTCTGGAAACACCATATATTTT
TRBJ2-3 | - | many | TRBV6-1 | CASSGGQGRDTQYF | TGTGCCAGCAGTGGTGGGCAGGGCAGGGATACGCAGTATTTT
TRBJ1-4 | - | few | TRBV6-5 | CASSYTGLSEKLFF | TGTGCCAGCAGTTATACGGGTCTGTCTGAAAAACTGTTTTTT
TRBJ2-4 | - | few | TRBV2 | CASSEAGSRLGIQYF | TGTGCCAGCAGTGAAGCAGGGAGTAGGCTAGGCATTCAGTACTTC
TRBJ1-6 | - | - | TRBV5-4 | CASGPPGDNSPLHF | TGTGCCAGCGGTCCCCCAGGGGACAATTCACCCCTCCACTTT
TRBJ2-7 | - | - | TRBV5-5 | CASSLVGQGYEQYF | TGTGCCAGCAGCTTGGTGGGGCAGGGTTACGAGCAGTACTTC
TRBJ2-5 | TRBD2 | - | TRBV13 | CASSSTLGTSGAETQYF | TGTGCCAGCAGTTCTACCCTCGGGACTAGCGGGGCTGAGACCCAGTACTTC
TRBJ1-2 | - | - | TRBV28 | CASSLGPGTSSGYTF | TGTGCCAGCAGTTTAGGTCCGGGAACCTCGTCTGGCTACACCTTC
TRBJ2-5 | - | - | TRBV5-1 | CASSSRVEETQYF | TGCGCCAGCAGCTCTCGGGTGGAAGAGACCCAGTACTTC
TRBJ1-2 | - | - | TRBV30 | CAWSLNYGYTF | TGTGCCTGGAGTCTTAATTATGGCTACACCTTC
TRBJ1-5 | - | - | TRBV4-1 | CASSQEDRPGQPQHF | TGCGCCAGCAGCCAAGAAGACAGGCCCGGGCAGCCCCAGCATTTT
TRBJ1-5 | TRBD1 | once | TRBV7-8 | CASSLGGQDHQPQHF | TGTGCCAGCAGCTTGGGGGGACAGGACCATCAGCCCCAGCATTTT
TRBJ1-6 | - | once | TRBV28 | CASSLIRGSPLHF | TGTGCCAGCAGCTTGATACGGGGGTCACCCCTCCACTTT
TRBJ2-5 | - | few | TRBV7-9 | CASSAGEGRQTQYF | TGTGCCAGCAGCGCTGGCGAGGGCCGCCAGACCCAGTACTTC
TRBJ1-4 | - | - | TRBV2 | CASSERSYRAEKLFF | TGTGCCAGCAGTGAAAGGTCGTACCGTGCTGAAAAACTGTTTTTT
TRBJ1-6 | - | - | TRBV2 | CASRQGLSSYNSPLHF | TGTGCCAGCAGGCAGGGACTCAGCTCCTATAATTCACCCCTCCACTTT
TRBJ2-7 | - | - | TRBV15 | CATAYLSGYEQYF | TGTGCCACGGCCTACCTATCCGGCTACGAGCAGTACTTC
TRBJ2-7 | TRBD1 | once | TRBV7-2 | CASSSSGGGGYEQYF | TGTGCCAGCAGCTCATCAGGGGGCGGTGGGTACGAGCAGTACTTC
TRBJ2-7 | TRBD1 | - | TRBV7-8 | CASSLSQGPYEQYF | TGTGCCAGCAGCTTATCACAGGGGCCCTACGAGCAGTACTTC
TRBJ2-7 | - | - | TRBV11-2 | CASSLPSLYEQYF | TGTGCCAGCAGCTTGCCTAGTCTCTACGAGCAGTACTTC
TRBJ2-7 | - | - | TRBV6-1 | CASRRRGRGQYF | TGTGCCAGCAGGCGGAGGGGACGGGGGCAGTACTTC
TRBJ1-2 | - | - | TRBV5-4 | CASSLRGISVYGYTF | TGTGCCAGCAGCTTGAGAGGGATTTCAGTCTATGGCTACACCTTC
TRBJ2-7 | TRBD1 | - | TRBV7-9 | CASRFTGTGGHEQYF | TGTGCCAGCAGGTTCACCGGGACAGGCGGCCACGAGCAGTACTTC
TRBJ1-3 | - | - | TRBV7-2 | CASSLEGGAGSGNTIYF | TGTGCCAGCAGCTTAGAGGGCGGAGCAGGCTCTGGAAACACCATATATTTT
TRBJ2-4 | - | - | TRBV30 | CAWSTGGPGAKNIQYF | TGTGCCTGGAGTACGGGTGGACCAGGAGCCAAAAACATTCAGTACTTC
TRBJ2-2 | - | - | TRBV9 | CASSPSGYAGELFF | TGTGCCAGCAGCCCAAGCGGGTACGCCGGGGAGCTGTTTTTT
TRBJ1-1 | - | - | TRBV5-1 | CASSFQVATEAFF | TGCGCCAGCAGCTTCCAGGTGGCCACTGAAGCTTTCTTT
TRBJ2-7 | TRBD2 | once | TRBV2 | CASRSTSGSWSYEQYF | TGTGCCAGCAGATCTACTAGCGGGAGTTGGTCCTACGAGCAGTACTTC
TRBJ2-7 | - | many | TRBV2 | CASSDFAPNDF | TGTGCCAGCAGTGATTTTGCCCCTAATGACTTC
TRBJ2-1 | TRBD2 | - | TRBV5-1 | CASRGLAGLNEQFF | TGCGCCAGTAGGGGACTAGCGGGCCTCAATGAGCAGTTCTTC
TRBJ2-7 | TRBD2 | - | TRBV12-5 | CASGLLAGGPREQYF | TGTGCTAGTGGTTTGCTAGCGGGAGGGCCGCGCGAGCAGTACTTC
TRBJ1-1 | - | few | TRBV18 | CASSPTLNTEAFF | TGTGCCAGCTCGCCGACTTTGAACACTGAAGCTTTCTTT
TRBJ2-2 | - | - | TRBV30 | CAWSGQGGGELFF | TGTGCCTGGAGTGGGCAGGGCGGCGGGGAGCTGTTTTTT
TRBJ2-1 | TRBD1 | - | TRBV5-5 | CASSLLGQGYNEQFF | TGTGCCAGCAGCTTACTCGGACAGGGCTACAATGAGCAGTTCTTC